This TCR beta chain was captured by sequencing in a study of CXCR3-negative and CXCR3-positive naive CD8 T cells. In the study overall: The libraries yielded 120 million to 150 million TRB reads, about 1.5 +/- 0.3 million each.

Germline CDR1 and CDR2: LGHNA and YSLEER. The CDR3 is 13 amino acids. About this clonotype itself: Its antigen is not identified.

With UMI labels, 5' RACE was used to prepare the TRB cDNA libraries. TCRdb re-called the 5' RACE reads, yielding one record per CDR3 amino acid sequence without DNA. The sample yields about 38,000 distinct CDR3 sequences, of which the top ten take up around 15%. With around 290,000 cells each, the CD8+ T cell subsets were individually sorted in triplicate. Overall study findings and caveats: Whereas memory cells differed, naive CXCR3-negative and CXCR3-positive cells shared similar TRBV-TRBJ usage. Most assays used freshly isolated PBMCs, as cryopreservation partially reduced CXCR3.

Sequences were obtained from memory CD8+ T cells from blood. This TCR was recovered from a human donor in good health. Some clones in this sample may be carry-over from other donors' samples. The chain joins TRBV4-3 to TRBJ2-3; TCRdb indicates TRBD1, and absent DNA this call remains unverified. This CDR3 reads CASSQVRGYTQYF.